The T cell receptor (beta chain) described here comes from a study of T cell repertoires in cytomegalovirus infection (dated by TCRdb to about 2019). Describing the broader study: Alongside well-studied HLA-B-restricted epitopes, the peptide stimulations were aimed at recently identified HLA-C-restricted CMV epitopes, whose presentation resists viral immunomodulation. Donor HLA type was relevant to the analysis, as public TCR beta signatures indicated carriage of CMV infection together with the matching HLA type.

The germline V gene provides CDR1 SGHTA and CDR2 FQGNSA. V loses 2 bases at its end and J loses 4 bases; junction bases beyond the gene matches: 8. Reading from cysteine to phenylalanine, the CDR3 counts 16 amino acids. Just CDR3 DNA is preserved here, 48 bases in frame from base 1. The data were produced on an Illumina HiSeq 1500. TCRdb ran its own pipeline on the public reads, namely fastp trimming at Q25 and MiXCR clone calling, and kept in-frame beta chains. Rows matching on CDR3 protein sequence are summarized as one entry with the most common DNA and genes. The sample data list some 590,000 distinct CDR3 sequences, and 40% of these were observed just once. In total, the top ten clones hold around 48% of the sample. In the paper's terms, the treatment or condition label means: in vitro stimulation with specific CMV peptide epitopes to enrich CMV-specific T cells. General findings and caveats noted by the study authors: The ex vivo response was dominated by HLA-C-restricted CMV-specific TCR beta clonotypes, and the single most frequent clonotype in two of eight donors was supplied by these HLA-C-restricted clonotypes. Cumulative frequency of public TCR beta family members discriminated carriers of CMV infection plus the relevant HLA type in this cohort and an independent roughly 340-donor cohort.

Note on this clonotype: This clone's antigen is unknown. Nothing much larger sits one base from this clone, and base qualities are not available.

The sample was cultured PBMCs, taken from culture after CMV antigen stimulation. The receptor was isolated from a human donor in good health (CMV status not recorded). Some clones in this sample may be carry-over from other donors' samples. Recombination joined TRBV7-2 with TRBJ2-3; a stretch of 8 junction bases matches TRBD2. CDR3 loop: CASSLYSGGSADTQYF. Read as DNA, the sequence is TGTGCCAGCAGCTTATACAGCGGGGGCTCCGCAGATACGCAGTATTTT.